This record covers a single T cell receptor (beta chain). Profiling relied on immunoSEQ multiplex PCR, and the TCRdb table lists in-frame clones only, not all of them. This sample has 57,000 or so clones, with about 78% found just once. The sample is drawn from a study of blood T cell repertoires in COVID-19. CDR1 is LGHDT, CDR2 YNNKEL, per germline (reference sequence). With 0 bases clipped from V and 7 bases from J, the junction kept 11 bases outside the gene matches. CDR3 size: 16 residues. The chain couples TRBV3-1 (or the pseudogene TRBV3-2) to TRBJ1-1; 7 bases align to TRBD1. Sequencing used peripheral blood. This receptor was identified in a man aged 45 to 65 with active or convalescent COVID-19. CDR3 region: CASSQEGQTGVGEAFF. CDR3 coding DNA: TGTGCCAGCAGCCAAGAGGGCCAAACAGGGGTCGGTGAAGCTTTCTTT.